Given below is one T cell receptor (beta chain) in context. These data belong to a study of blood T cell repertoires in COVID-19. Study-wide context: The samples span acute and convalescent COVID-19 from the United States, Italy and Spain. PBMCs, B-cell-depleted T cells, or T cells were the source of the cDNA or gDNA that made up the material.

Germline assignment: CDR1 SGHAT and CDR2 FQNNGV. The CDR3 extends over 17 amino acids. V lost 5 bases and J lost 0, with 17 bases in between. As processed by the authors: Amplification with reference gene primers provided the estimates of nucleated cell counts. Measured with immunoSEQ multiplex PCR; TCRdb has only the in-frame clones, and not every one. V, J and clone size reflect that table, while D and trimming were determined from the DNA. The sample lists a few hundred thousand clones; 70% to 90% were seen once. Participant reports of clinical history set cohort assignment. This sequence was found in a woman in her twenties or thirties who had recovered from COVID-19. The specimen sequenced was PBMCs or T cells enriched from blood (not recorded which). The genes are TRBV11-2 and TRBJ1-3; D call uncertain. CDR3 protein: CASSPRSGSNSGNTIYF. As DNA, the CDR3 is TGTGCCAGCAGCCCTCGTTCGGGGAGTAACTCTGGAAACACCATATATTTT.